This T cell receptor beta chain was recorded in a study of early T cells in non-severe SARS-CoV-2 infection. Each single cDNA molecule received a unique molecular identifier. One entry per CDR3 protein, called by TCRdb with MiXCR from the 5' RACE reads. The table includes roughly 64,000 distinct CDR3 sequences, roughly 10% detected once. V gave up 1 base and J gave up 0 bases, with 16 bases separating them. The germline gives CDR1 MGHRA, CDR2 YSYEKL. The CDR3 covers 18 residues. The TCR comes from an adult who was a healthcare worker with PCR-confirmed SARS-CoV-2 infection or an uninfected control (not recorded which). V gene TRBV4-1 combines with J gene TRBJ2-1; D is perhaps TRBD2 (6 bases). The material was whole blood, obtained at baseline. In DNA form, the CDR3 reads TGCGCCAGCAGCCAAGTGGGCTCCGGACTATACTCCTACAATGAGCAGTTCTTC. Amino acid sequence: CASSQVGSGLYSYNEQFF.